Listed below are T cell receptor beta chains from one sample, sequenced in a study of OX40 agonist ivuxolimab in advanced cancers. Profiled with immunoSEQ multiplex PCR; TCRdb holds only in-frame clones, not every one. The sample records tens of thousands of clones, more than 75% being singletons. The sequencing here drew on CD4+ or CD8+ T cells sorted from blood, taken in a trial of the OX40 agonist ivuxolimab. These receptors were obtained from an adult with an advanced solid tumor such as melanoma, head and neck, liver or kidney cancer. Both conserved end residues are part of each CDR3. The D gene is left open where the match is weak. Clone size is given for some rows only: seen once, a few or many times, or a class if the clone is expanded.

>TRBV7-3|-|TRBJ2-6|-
CASSSRGSGANVLTF
TGTGCCAGCAGCTCTCGCGGCTCTGGGGCCAACGTCCTGACTTTC
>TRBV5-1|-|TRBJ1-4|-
CASSLSMAATNEKLFF
TGCGCCAGCAGCTTGAGTATGGCAGCAACTAATGAAAAACTGTTTTTT
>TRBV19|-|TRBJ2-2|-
CASQSQASGTGELFF
TGTGCCAGTCAGAGCCAGGCCTCGGGGACCGGGGAGCTGTTTTTT
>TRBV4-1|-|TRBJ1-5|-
CASSQEGRSNQPQHF
TGCGCCAGCAGCCAAGAGGGACGGAGCAATCAGCCCCAGCATTTT
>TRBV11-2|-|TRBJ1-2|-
CASSKGRHDDGYTF
TGTGCCAGCAGCAAGGGACGACACGATGATGGCTACACCTTC
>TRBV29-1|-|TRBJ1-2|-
CSVEDRTRVSGYTF
TGCAGCGTAGAAGACAGGACCAGGGTGAGTGGCTACACCTTC
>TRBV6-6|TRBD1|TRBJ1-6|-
CASSSPKEGANSPLHF
TGTGCCAGCAGTTCCCCCAAAGAGGGGGCAAATTCACCCCTCCACTTT
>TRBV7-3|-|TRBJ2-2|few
CASSLMALKGGRNTGELFF
TGTGCCAGCAGCTTAATGGCCCTGAAAGGGGGGCGGAACACCGGGGAGCTGTTTTTT
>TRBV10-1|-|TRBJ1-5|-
CASSESINQPQHF
TGCGCCAGCAGTGAGTCGATAAATCAGCCCCAGCATTTT
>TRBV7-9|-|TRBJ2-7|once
CASSFLRDDEQYF
TGTGCCAGCAGTTTCCTCCGGGACGACGAGCAGTACTTC
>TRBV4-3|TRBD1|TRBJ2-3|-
CASSQERDRATDTQYF
TGCGCCAGCAGCCAAGAGCGGGACAGGGCGACAGATACGCAGTATTTT
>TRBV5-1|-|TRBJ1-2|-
CASNGPRNPYGYTF
TGCGCCAGCAACGGACCCAGGAATCCCTATGGCTACACCTTC
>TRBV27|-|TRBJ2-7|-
CASSHRRSNLYEQYF
TGTGCCAGCAGTCACCGGCGCAGCAATTTGTACGAGCAGTACTTC
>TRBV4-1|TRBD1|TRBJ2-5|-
CASSLTGTVKETQYF
TGCGCCAGCAGCCTTACCGGGACAGTTAAAGAGACCCAGTACTTC
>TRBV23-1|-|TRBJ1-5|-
CVAPGPSHQPQHF
TGCGTAGCCCCGGGACCGAGCCATCAGCCCCAGCATTTT
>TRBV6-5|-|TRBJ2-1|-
CASSYSEYDEQFF
TGTGCCAGCAGTTACTCCGAGTACGATGAGCAGTTCTTC
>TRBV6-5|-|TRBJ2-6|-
CASSSPSSGANVLTF
TGTGCCAGCAGCTCACCGAGCTCTGGGGCCAACGTCCTGACTTTC
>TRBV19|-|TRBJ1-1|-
CASSTETRGTEAFF
TGTGCCAGTTCGACCGAGACCCGGGGCACTGAAGCTTTCTTT
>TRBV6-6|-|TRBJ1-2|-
CASSYGGTNYGYTF
TGTGCCAGCAGTTACGGCGGTACTAACTATGGCTACACCTTC
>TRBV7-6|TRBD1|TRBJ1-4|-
CASSLRTGAEKLFF
TGTGCCAGCAGCCTCAGGACAGGGGCTGAAAAACTGTTTTTT
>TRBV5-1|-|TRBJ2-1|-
CASSLGRGGADEQFF
TGCGCCAGCAGCTTGGGTAGGGGGGGGGCTGATGAGCAGTTCTTC
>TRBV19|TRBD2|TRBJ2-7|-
CASSPGGGNKQYF
TGTGCCAGTTCCCCTGGGGGGGGGAATAAGCAGTACTTC
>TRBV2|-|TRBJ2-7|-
CAIRDSGKGTYEQYF
TGTGCCATTAGAGACTCGGGCAAAGGGACCTACGAGCAGTACTTC
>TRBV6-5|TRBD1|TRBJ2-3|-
CASSQGAAVADTQYF
TGTGCCAGCAGCCAGGGGGCCGCTGTGGCAGATACGCAGTATTTT
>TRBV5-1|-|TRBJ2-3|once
CASSLGRGGLRTDTQYF
TGCGCCAGCAGCTTGGGTCGAGGGGGGCTACGCACAGATACGCAGTATTTT
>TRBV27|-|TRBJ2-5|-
CASSSWGKETQYF
TGTGCCAGCAGTTCGTGGGGGAAAGAGACCCAGTACTTC
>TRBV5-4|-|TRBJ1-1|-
CASSSPREGNTEAFF
TGTGCCAGCAGCTCCCCTCGGGAAGGGAACACTGAAGCTTTCTTT
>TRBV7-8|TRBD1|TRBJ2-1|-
CASSPPGQGRFF
TGTGCCAGCAGCCCGCCGGGACAGGGACGGTTCTTC
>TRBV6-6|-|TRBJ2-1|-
CASLSWGARDDEQFF
TGTGCCAGCCTTTCCTGGGGGGCCAGGGATGATGAGCAGTTCTTC
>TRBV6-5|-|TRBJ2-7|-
CASSRPGLSREQYF
TGTGCCAGCAGCCGACCGGGACTTTCGCGCGAGCAGTACTTC
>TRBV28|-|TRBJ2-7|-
CASSQGRFSYEQYF
TGTGCCAGCAGTCAAGGACGGTTCTCCTACGAGCAGTACTTC
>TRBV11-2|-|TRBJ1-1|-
CASKKGQGNTEAFF
TGTGCCAGCAAGAAGGGACAAGGGAACACTGAAGCTTTCTTT
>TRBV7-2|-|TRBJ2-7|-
CASSLDTRYEQYF
TGTGCCAGCAGCTTAGACACCCGCTACGAGCAGTACTTC